These 10 T cell receptor beta chains were sequenced from one sample in a study of T cell changes during pregnancy in multiple sclerosis (dated by TCRdb to about 2019). The method behind the library was the immunoSEQ multiplex PCR assay. The table was pulled from immuneACCESS by TCRdb, which kept in-frame rearrangements only. Such tables lose some clones; where checked, under half of the loss comes from unresolved V genes, and the rest has no known cause. The sample includes tens of thousands of clones, with 90% to 95% observed a single time. The biggest ten clones account for around 0.7% of the sample. This material consisted of peripheral blood, taken in the third trimester of pregnancy. The source of these receptors is a female donor in good health, enrolled as a control in a pregnancy study.

The gene calls are TRBV18 and TRBJ2-3; the D gene is possibly TRBD2 (5 bases). This CDR3 is 16 amino acids long. V lost 6 bases to trimming and J lost 0 bases, with 16 bases between them. Per germline, CDR1 KGHSH and CDR2 LQKENI. Here the CDR3 reads CASSFRGLSSTDTQYF. The DNA for the CDR3 is TGTGCCAGCTCTTTCCGCGGACTGTCTAGCACAGATACGCAGTATTTT.

The rearrangement links TRBV4-2 to TRBJ2-3; 7 bases are a match to TRBD1. V gave up 4 bases and J gave up 0 bases; unmatched junction bases: 10. The CDR3 sequence is 17 residues long. Germline V gene lookup returns CDR1 LGHNA and CDR2 YNFKEQ. DNA for the CDR3: TGTGCCAGCAGCCCAGAACAGGGGACCGTTAGCACAGATACGCAGTATTTT. This sequence encodes CASSPEQGTVSTDTQYF.

This clone was counted a single time. V is TRBV28 and J is TRBJ2-7; a weak D match, TRBD1 (5 bases). Germline values: CDR1 MDHEN, CDR2 SYDVKM. The CDR3 length is 15 residues. With 4 bases removed from V and 0 bases from J, the gap between germline ends came to 13 bases. The CDR3 DNA follows: TGTGCCAGCAGTTCAAATTTTGACAGCTCCTACGAGCAGTACTTC. Translation: CASSSNFDSSYEQYF.

The chain carries TRBV19 and TRBJ2-3, with D perhaps matching TRBD2 (6 bases). The germline CDR1 and CDR2 sequences are LNHDA and SQIVND (reference sequence). This CDR3 has 14 amino acids. Trimming pared 3 bases from V and 5 bases from J, leaving 12 bases between. The CDR3 is CASSIGVGGDTQYF. CDR3 in DNA: TGTGCCAGTAGTATTGGGGTGGGAGGAGATACGCAGTATTTT.

This clone occurred once. V is TRBV28 and J is TRBJ1-2; D is undetermined. Germline CDR1 is MDHEN and CDR2 is SYDVKM. This CDR3 contains 14 residues. Trimming took 5 bases from V and 4 from J, leaving 14 bases between them. The CDR3 nucleotides read TGTGCCAGCAGTAATCAGGAATACCCCTATGGCTACACCTTC. It translates to CASSNQEYPYGYTF.

The V call is TRBV19, the J call TRBJ1-5; possibly TRBD1 for D (6 bases). Germline assignment: CDR1 LNHDA and CDR2 SQIVND (reference sequence). This CDR3 is 16 amino acids long. Trimming stripped 1 base from V and 6 bases from J, with 16 bases between. The CDR3 DNA sequence: TGTGCCAGTAGTATAGTACCCAGGGGTTCGGGTCAGCCCCAGCATTTT. Translated: CASSIVPRGSGQPQHF.

This clone has just one count. The genes are TRBV5-8 and TRBJ1-5; 9 bases are shared with TRBD1. The CDR3 has 16 amino acids. The V gene's germline CDR1 is SGHTS and CDR2 YDEGEE. V lost 4 bases and J lost 4; bases outside the gene matches: 9. The CDR3 here is CASSNNRGLLNQPQHF. The CDR3 nucleotides are TGTGCCAGCAGCAACAACAGGGGGCTATTAAATCAGCCCCAGCATTTT.

The chain links TRBV18 to TRBJ2-7; D may be TRBD2 (6 bases). The CDR3 runs 15 residues. The ends were cut back, 6 bases at V and 7 bases at J, with 22 bases in the middle. Per the germline V gene, CDR1 is KGHSH and CDR2 is LQKENI. The CDR3 DNA reads as TGTGCCAGCTCGGCTACTCTGGGACTCCCCTGGGAGCAGTACTTC. Protein product: CASSATLGLPWEQYF.

The chain couples TRBV2 to TRBJ1-5, with D unresolved. CDR1 is SNHLY and CDR2 is FYNNEI in the germline V gene. The CDR3 spans 16 residues. Trimming pared 6 bases from V and 0 bases from J, leaving 15 bases between. The DNA of the CDR3 is TGTGCCAGCAGCCGCGGCATCCCTTATAGCAATCAGCCCCAGCATTTT. Amino acid sequence: CASSRGIPYSNQPQHF.

The chain joins TRBV7-2 to TRBJ2-7; 7 bases agree with TRBD1. This CDR3 has 14 residues. With V trimmed by 2 bases and J by 3 bases, 4 bases remained unmatched. Germline V gene lookup returns CDR1 SGHTA and CDR2 FQGNSA. CDR3 loop: CASSLRRQGYEQYF. As DNA, the CDR3 is TGTGCCAGCAGCTTACGTAGACAGGGCTACGAGCAGTACTTC.